This TCR beta chain stems from a study of CD8 T cells in Susac syndrome. After extraction with the RNeasy kit, roughly 0.5 to 1 ug of the RNA was reverse transcribed using random hexamers. With immunoSEQ multiplex PCR, TCR beta CDR3 was amplified across 54 Vbeta and 13 Jbeta. TCRdb reprocessed the immunoSEQ multiplex PCR reads via MiXCR and lists one record per CDR3 protein. The table lists almost 450,000 distinct CDR3 sequences, approximately 85% of them singletons. V lost 3 bases and J lost 8, with 13 bases in between. The CDR3 has 12 amino acids. Germline V CDR1 and CDR2: SQVTM, ANQGSEA. The clonotype comes from a human donor with multiple sclerosis. The chain recombines TRBV29-1 with TRBJ1-2; tentatively, D is TRBD1 (6 bases). Source material: CD8+ T cells from PBMCs. CDR3 protein: CSVDSGAGGYTF. The CDR3, as DNA: TGCAGCGTTGATTCAGGGGCGGGAGGCTACACCTTC.